This is a list of T cell receptor beta chains from one sample in a study of beta chain features in type 1 diabetes. Clones were read by immunoSEQ multiplex PCR, and TCRdb kept only the in-frame ones, dropping some. The sample includes 300,000 to 350,000 clones, about 14% of them seen just once. Sample: central memory CD4+ T cells from blood. These receptors were taken from a man aged 30 to 39 in good health. Both conserved end residues are part of each CDR3. Each record gives: clone size, V gene, J gene, D gene, CDR3 DNA, CDR3 protein. The D gene is left open where the match is weak. Clone size is shown for a subset of rows, as once, few, many or a class of expanded clone.

>few|TRBV5-6|TRBJ1-4|-
TGTGCCAGCAGCCTCGTGAGGGCGAAGGGTGAAAAACTGTTTTTT
CASSLVRAKGEKLFF
>-|TRBV6-5|TRBJ2-3|-
TGTGCCAGCAGTTACGACCAACAAGGGTCCCCAGATACGCAGTATTTT
CASSYDQQGSPDTQYF
>few|TRBV4-2|TRBJ2-3|TRBD2
TGTGCCAGCAGCCAAGAAAGCGCCGCTAGCGGGAGACTTAGCACAGATACGCAGTATTTT
CASSQESAASGRLSTDTQYF
>many|TRBV10-3|TRBJ1-4|-
TGTGCCATCAGTGAGTCGAACAGGGCAGGTGCAACTAATGAAAAACTGTTTTTT
CAISESNRAGATNEKLFF
>few|TRBV9|TRBJ2-2|-
TGTGCCAGCAGCTCAGACTATTGGGAGCTGTTTTTT
CASSSDYWELFF
>few|TRBV11-2|TRBJ1-2|-
TGTGCCAGCAGCTTAATGGGGAAATTTGGCTACACCTTC
CASSLMGKFGYTF
>few|TRBV6-6|TRBJ2-1|TRBD2
TGTGCCAGCAGCCCGAGCGGGAGGGCCCACAATGAGCAGTTCTTC
CASSPSGRAHNEQFF
>medium-sized|TRBV19|TRBJ2-2|TRBD2
TGTGCCAGTAGTATAGATCTCGGACTAGCGTACTCAGACACCGGGGAGCTGTTTTTT
CASSIDLGLAYSDTGELFF
>few|TRBV7-3|TRBJ2-2|-
TGTGCCAGCAGCCCCCAACCCCGATCTAGGGGTCCCGGGGAGCTGTTTTTT
CASSPQPRSRGPGELFF
>-|TRBV6-5|TRBJ2-7|-
TGTGCCAGCAGTTACTCGATCTATGGCTCCTACGAGCAGTACTTC
CASSYSIYGSYEQYF
>few|TRBV21-1|TRBJ2-7|-
TGTGCCAGCAGGCTTCAGGGAAGCTCCTACGAGCAGTACTTC
CASRLQGSSYEQYF
>few|TRBV11-2|TRBJ2-1|TRBD1
TGTGCCAGCAGGCCGACAGGGGCTTTTGACAATGAGCAGTTCTTC
CASRPTGAFDNEQFF
>-|TRBV4-2|TRBJ1-1|-
TGTGCCAGCAGCCAAGGGAGCGTTTCGGGCACTGAAGCTTTCTTT
CASSQGSVSGTEAFF
>-|TRBV5-1|TRBJ1-5|-
TGCGCCAGCAGCTTGCGCTCGGAGGATAGCAATCAGCCCCAGCATTTT
CASSLRSEDSNQPQHF
>few|TRBV30|TRBJ1-6|-
TGTGCCTGGACAGGGGAAGATTCACCCCTCCACTTT
CAWTGEDSPLHF
>few|TRBV30|TRBJ2-5|-
TGTGCCTGGAGTCGACGGGTAGGGACCCAGTACTTC
CAWSRRVGTQYF
>-|TRBV14|TRBJ1-2|-
TGTGCCAGCAGCCTCTGGGGGACTAACTATGGCTACACCTTC
CASSLWGTNYGYTF
>-|TRBV19|TRBJ1-1|TRBD1
TGTGCCACCCGACAGGGGAGGAACACTGAAGCTTTCTTT
CATRQGRNTEAFF
>few|TRBV7-2|TRBJ2-5|-
TGTGCCAGCAGCTTAGCGCCAGGCACCAGCCCCGGAGAGACCCAGTACTTC
CASSLAPGTSPGETQYF
>few|TRBV7-9|TRBJ1-1|-
TGTGCCAGCAGCTTGTCGGATGAAGCTTTCTTT
CASSLSDEAFF
>-|TRBV7-2|TRBJ2-6|-
TGTGCCAGCGGGGAGACCAACGTCCTGACTTTC
CASGETNVLTF
>many|TRBV6-1|TRBJ2-1|TRBD1
TGTGCCAGCAGTGAAAGGGGGGACAGGGGGCAGTTCTTC
CASSERGDRGQFF
>-|TRBV11-3|TRBJ2-5|TRBD1
TGTGCCAGCAGCTTCCCGACAGGGTCCGAGACCCAGTACTTC
CASSFPTGSETQYF
>few|TRBV7-2|TRBJ2-1|-
TGTGCCAGCAGCCTCGGGCGCGCGGGGTTGAATGAGCAGTTCTTC
CASSLGRAGLNEQFF
>-|TRBV27|TRBJ1-2|TRBD1
TGTGCCAGCAGTCCACAGGGGAGTGATGGCTACACCTTC
CASSPQGSDGYTF
>-|TRBV19|TRBJ2-3|TRBD1
TGTGCCAGTAGTGCGGGACAGGGTCCCACAGATACGCAGTATTTT
CASSAGQGPTDTQYF
>few|TRBV11-2|TRBJ2-5|TRBD1
TGTGCCACCGCCGACAGGGTCTTAGGGGAGCAGTACTTC
CATADRVLGEQYF
>-|TRBV27|TRBJ1-2|TRBD1
TGTGCCAGCACTCGACAAGGGGGCAAGAACGTTGGCTACACCTTC
CASTRQGGKNVGYTF
>-|TRBV5-4|TRBJ1-2|TRBD1
TGTGCCAGCAGTTCCCGACAGGGTGGTGGCTACACCTTC
CASSSRQGGGYTF
>many|TRBV7-9|TRBJ1-1|-
TGTGCCAGCAGCTTGAGTCTGAACACTGAAGCTTTCTTT
CASSLSLNTEAFF
>-|TRBV12-5|TRBJ2-1|-
TGTGCTAGTGGCTGGGGGGACTCGAAGAGCAATGAGCAGTTCTTC
CASGWGDSKSNEQFF
>few|TRBV15|TRBJ1-4|-
TGTGCCACCAGCGGGGACGCTTATGAAAAACTGTTTTTT
CATSGDAYEKLFF
>-|TRBV4-2|TRBJ2-3|-
TGTGCCAGCAGCCAAACCACAGATACGCAGTATTTT
CASSQTTDTQYF
>few|TRBV7-2|TRBJ2-3|TRBD2
TGTGCCAGCAGCTTAAATCGGGGGGGGCCCCTTACAGATACGCAGTATTTT
CASSLNRGGPLTDTQYF
>few|TRBV6-5|TRBJ2-7|-
TGTGCCAGCAGTAAGCAGGGATGGCAGTACTTC
CASSKQGWQYF
>-|TRBV10-3|TRBJ1-2|-
TGTGCCAGCAGTTATGATTCCCGGACCGTCTATGGCTACACCTTC
CASSYDSRTVYGYTF
>few|TRBV7-2|TRBJ2-5|TRBD1
TGTGCCAGCAGCTTATCGAGCAGGGGGCAAGAGACCCAGTACTTC
CASSLSSRGQETQYF
>-|TRBV20-1|TRBJ2-3|TRBD1
TGCAGTGCTGAACAGGGGGATGCGCAGTATTTT
CSAEQGDAQYF
>-|TRBV6-5|TRBJ1-1|-
TGTGCCAGCAGGCAAGGGAGGACTGAAGCTTTCTTT
CASRQGRTEAFF
>few|TRBV30|TRBJ1-3|TRBD1
TGTGCCTCAGGGACAGGGGGTGGAAACACCATATATTTT
CASGTGGGNTIYF
>-|TRBV19|TRBJ1-2|-
TGTGCCAGTAGTATAGACGGGCAGGGAAAAGGAGGCTACACCTTC
CASSIDGQGKGGYTF
>-|TRBV7-2|TRBJ1-2|TRBD1
TGTGCCAGCAGCAGGACAGGGAGTGGGACTAGCTATGGCTACACCTTC
CASSRTGSGTSYGYTF
>few|TRBV7-9|TRBJ1-3|-
TGTGCCAGCAGCTTAAGCTCTGGAAACACCATATATTTT
CASSLSSGNTIYF
>-|TRBV15|TRBJ2-2|-
TGTGCCACCAGCAGAGAGAGGGGACAACACACCGGGGAGCTGTTTTTT
CATSRERGQHTGELFF
>many|TRBV10-3|TRBJ2-7|-
TGTGCCATCAGTGGGACAGACTACGAGCAGTACTTC
CAISGTDYEQYF
>-|TRBV7-7|TRBJ2-1|TRBD1
TGTGCTAGCAGCGCAGACAGGGCGGTCTCCTACAATGAGCAGTTCTTC
CASSADRAVSYNEQFF
>few|TRBV5-5|TRBJ1-5|-
TGTGCCAGCAGCTTGGCCATTAACGGCAATCAGCCCCAGCATTTT
CASSLAINGNQPQHF
>-|TRBV6-5|TRBJ1-1|-
TGTGCCAGCAGTTACTCTGGGGCCCTGAACACTGAAGCTTTCTTT
CASSYSGALNTEAFF
>few|TRBV4-3|TRBJ2-2|-
TGCGCCAGCAGCCAAGCAGCGCGGGGGAACACCGGGGAGCTGTTTTTT
CASSQAARGNTGELFF
>-|TRBV4-3|TRBJ2-7|-
TGCGCCAGCAGCCAGACTACAGCGTACGAGCAGTACTTC
CASSQTTAYEQYF
>-|TRBV19|TRBJ2-1|TRBD2
TGTGCCAGTAGTCTCCGAAGGTTAGCGGGAGAGCAGTTCTTC
CASSLRRLAGEQFF
>few|TRBV4-3|TRBJ1-5|TRBD1
TGCGCCAGCAGCCAAGATCTCAGGGGGGATCAGCCCCAGCATTTT
CASSQDLRGDQPQHF
>few|TRBV5-4|TRBJ1-1|TRBD1
TGTGCCAGCAGCAACTTGGACAGGGGAGCCACTGAAGCTTTCTTT
CASSNLDRGATEAFF
>-|TRBV25-1|TRBJ1-2|-
TGTGCCAGCAGTATTGGGGGTAACTATGGCTACACCTTC
CASSIGGNYGYTF
>-|TRBV20-1|TRBJ2-5|-
TGCAGTGCTAGTTATCAAGAGACCCAGTACTTC
CSASYQETQYF
>many|TRBV9|TRBJ1-4|-
TGTGCCAGCAGCGGAGGGCCCTTCGCTAGGGAAAAACTGTTTTTT
CASSGGPFAREKLFF
>-|TRBV5-1|TRBJ2-3|TRBD2
TGCGCCAGCACCCAACTAGCGGGGGGGCAAGGAGATACGCAGTATTTT
CASTQLAGGQGDTQYF
>few|TRBV11-3|TRBJ2-5|-
TGTGCCAGCAGCTTAGATGGTCGACCTCAAGAGACCCAGTACTTC
CASSLDGRPQETQYF
>-|TRBV7-2|TRBJ1-5|-
TGTGCCAGCAGCTTAGCGTTGGGGGGGGCCCGCAATCAGCCCCAGCATTTT
CASSLALGGARNQPQHF
>-|TRBV19|TRBJ2-6|-
TGTGCCAGTAGTATGCGAGGGGGTGGGGCCAACGTCCTGACTTTC
CASSMRGGGANVLTF